This T cell receptor (beta chain) was profiled in a study of cytomegalovirus exposure and HLA in healthy donors. Study-wide findings and caveats: DRB1 showed the most TCR associations and HLA-C the fewest in a later analysis, as rates varied by HLA locus. It was 164 TCR beta chains that were listed as cytomegalovirus-associated.

PCR primers comprised 60 Vbeta and 13 Jbeta primers. Data came from immunoSEQ multiplex PCR; TCRdb stores just in-frame clones and leaves some out. The sample table sets out approximately 47,000 clones. The germline CDR1 and CDR2 sequences are LGHNA and YNFKEQ. V lost 0 bases and J 3 bases, leaving 9 bases between the germline ends. This CDR3 has 14 amino acids. To note about this clone: No antigen is known for it.

Nominal health characterized the donors when sampled, though unrecorded immune exposures were likely. This TCR was recovered from a male donor in good health and CMV-seronegative. The chain is built from TRBV4-2 and TRBJ2-7; D not certain. Sequencing was done on a sample of PBMCs. CDR3 sequence (DNA): TGTGCCAGCAGCCAAGATCTAGAGAACTACGAGCAGTACTTC. Translation: CASSQDLENYEQYF.